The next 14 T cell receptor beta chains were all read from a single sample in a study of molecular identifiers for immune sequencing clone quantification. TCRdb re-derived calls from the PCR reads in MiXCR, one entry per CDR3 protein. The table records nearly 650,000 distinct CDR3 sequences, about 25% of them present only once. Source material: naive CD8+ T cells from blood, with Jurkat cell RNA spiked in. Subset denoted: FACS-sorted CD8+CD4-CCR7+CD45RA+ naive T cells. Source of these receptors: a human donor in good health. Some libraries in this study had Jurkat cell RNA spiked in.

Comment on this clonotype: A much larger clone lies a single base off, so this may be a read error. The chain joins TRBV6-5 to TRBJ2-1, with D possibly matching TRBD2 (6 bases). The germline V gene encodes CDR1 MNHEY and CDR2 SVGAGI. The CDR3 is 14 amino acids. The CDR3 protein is CASSYGGSGNVQFF. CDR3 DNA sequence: TGTGCCAGCAGTTACGGTGGTAGCGGCAATGTGCAGTTCTTC.

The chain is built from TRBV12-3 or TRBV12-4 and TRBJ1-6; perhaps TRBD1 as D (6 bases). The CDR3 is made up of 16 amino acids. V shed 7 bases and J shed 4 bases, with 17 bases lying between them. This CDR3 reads CASTWRGGQYNSPLHF. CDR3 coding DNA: TGTGCCAGCACCTGGAGGGGGGGGCAGTATAATTCACCCCTCCACTTT.

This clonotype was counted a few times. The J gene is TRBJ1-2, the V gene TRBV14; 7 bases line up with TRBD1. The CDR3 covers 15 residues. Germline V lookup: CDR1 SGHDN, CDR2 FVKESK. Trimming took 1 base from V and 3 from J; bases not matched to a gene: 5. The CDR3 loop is CASSQGQGQHYGYTF. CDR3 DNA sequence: TGTGCCAGCAGCCAAGGGCAGGGACAGCACTATGGCTACACCTTC.

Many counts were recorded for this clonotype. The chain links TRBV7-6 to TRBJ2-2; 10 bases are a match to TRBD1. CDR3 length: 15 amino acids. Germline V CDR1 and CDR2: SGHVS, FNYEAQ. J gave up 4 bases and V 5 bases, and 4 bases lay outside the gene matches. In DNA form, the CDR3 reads TGTGCCAGCAGCCAAGGACAGGGGGTCACCGGGGAGCTGTTTTTT. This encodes CASSQGQGVTGELFF.

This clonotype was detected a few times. The CDR3, as DNA: TGTGCCAGCAGGGGGACAGCCTATGGCTACACCTTC. Translated, it gives CASRGTAYGYTF. The J gene is TRBJ1-2, the V gene TRBV11-2; 7 bases line up with TRBD1. Per germline, CDR1 SGHAT and CDR2 FQNNGV. The CDR3 consists of 12 residues. Germline trimming cut 6 bases from V and 4 bases from J; bases unmatched to any gene: 2.

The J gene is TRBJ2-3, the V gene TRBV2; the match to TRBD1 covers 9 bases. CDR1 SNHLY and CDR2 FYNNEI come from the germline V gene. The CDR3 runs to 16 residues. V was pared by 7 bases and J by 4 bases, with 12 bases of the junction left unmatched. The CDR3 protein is CASTERTGDYPDTQYF. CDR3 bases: TGTGCCAGCACCGAGAGGACAGGGGACTATCCAGATACGCAGTATTTT.

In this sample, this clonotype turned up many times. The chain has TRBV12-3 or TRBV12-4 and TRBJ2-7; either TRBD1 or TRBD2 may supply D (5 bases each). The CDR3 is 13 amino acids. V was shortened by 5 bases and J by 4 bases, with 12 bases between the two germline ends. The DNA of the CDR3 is TGTGCCAGCAGTCCCGGGGCCGGGTACGAGCAGTACTTC. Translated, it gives CASSPGAGYEQYF.

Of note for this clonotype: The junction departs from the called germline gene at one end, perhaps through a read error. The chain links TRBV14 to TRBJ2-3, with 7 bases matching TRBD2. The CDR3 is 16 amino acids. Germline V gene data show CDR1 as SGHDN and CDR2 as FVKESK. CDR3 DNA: TGTGACAGCAGCCAAGACCTTAGCGGGTATGGAGATACGCAGTATTTT. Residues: CDSSQDLSGYGDTQYF.

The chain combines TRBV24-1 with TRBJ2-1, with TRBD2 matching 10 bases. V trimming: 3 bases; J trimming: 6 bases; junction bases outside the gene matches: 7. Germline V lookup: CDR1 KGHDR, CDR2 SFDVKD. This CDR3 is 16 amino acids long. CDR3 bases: TGTGCCACCAGTGATACCACTAGCGGGGATTGCAATGAGCAGTTCTTC. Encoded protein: CATSDTTSGDCNEQFF.

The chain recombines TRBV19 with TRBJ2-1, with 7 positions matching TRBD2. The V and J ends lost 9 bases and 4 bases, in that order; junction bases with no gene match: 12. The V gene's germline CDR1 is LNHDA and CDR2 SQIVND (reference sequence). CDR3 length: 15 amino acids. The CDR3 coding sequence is TGTGCCAGCCAGGCTCTAGCGGAGCCATACAATGAGCAGTTCTTC. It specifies CASQALAEPYNEQFF.

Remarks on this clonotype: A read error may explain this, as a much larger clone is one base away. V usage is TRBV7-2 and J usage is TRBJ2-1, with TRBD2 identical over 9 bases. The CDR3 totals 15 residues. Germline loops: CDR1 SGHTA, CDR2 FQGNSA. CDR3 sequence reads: CASSSSGRRYNEQSF. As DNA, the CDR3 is TGTGCCAGCAGCTCGAGCGGGAGGCGCTACAATGAGCAGTCCTTC.

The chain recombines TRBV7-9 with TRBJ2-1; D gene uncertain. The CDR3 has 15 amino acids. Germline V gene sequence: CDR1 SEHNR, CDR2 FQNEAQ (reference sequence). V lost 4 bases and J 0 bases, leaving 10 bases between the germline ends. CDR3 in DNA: TGTGCCAGCAGCTCCCGGGCGAGCTCCTACAATGAGCAGTTCTTC. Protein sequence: CASSSRASSYNEQFF. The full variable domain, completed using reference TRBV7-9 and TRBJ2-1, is DTGVSQNPRHKITKRGQNVTFRCDPISEHNRLYWYRQTLGQGPEFLTYFQNEAQLEKSRLLSDRFSAERPKGSFSTLEIQRTEQGDSAMYLCASSSRASSYNEQFFGPGTRLTVL.

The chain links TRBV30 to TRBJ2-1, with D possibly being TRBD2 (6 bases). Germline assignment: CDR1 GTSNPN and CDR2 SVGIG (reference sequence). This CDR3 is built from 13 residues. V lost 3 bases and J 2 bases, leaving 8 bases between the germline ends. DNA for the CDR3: TGTGCCTGGAGCCCGGGGGCCTACAATGAGCAGTTCTTC. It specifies CAWSPGAYNEQFF.

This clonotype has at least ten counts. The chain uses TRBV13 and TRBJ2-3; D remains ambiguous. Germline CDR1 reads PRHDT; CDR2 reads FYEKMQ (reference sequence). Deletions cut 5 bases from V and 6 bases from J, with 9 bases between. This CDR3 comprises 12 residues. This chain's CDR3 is CASSPERDTQYF. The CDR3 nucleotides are TGTGCCAGCAGCCCCGAACGCGATACGCAGTATTTT. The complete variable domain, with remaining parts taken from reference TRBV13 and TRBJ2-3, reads AAGVIQSPRHLIKEKRETATLKCYPIPRHDTVYWYQQGPGQDPQFLISFYEKMQSDKGSIPDRFSAQQFSDYHSELNMSSLELGDSALYFCASSPERDTQYFGPGTRLTVL.